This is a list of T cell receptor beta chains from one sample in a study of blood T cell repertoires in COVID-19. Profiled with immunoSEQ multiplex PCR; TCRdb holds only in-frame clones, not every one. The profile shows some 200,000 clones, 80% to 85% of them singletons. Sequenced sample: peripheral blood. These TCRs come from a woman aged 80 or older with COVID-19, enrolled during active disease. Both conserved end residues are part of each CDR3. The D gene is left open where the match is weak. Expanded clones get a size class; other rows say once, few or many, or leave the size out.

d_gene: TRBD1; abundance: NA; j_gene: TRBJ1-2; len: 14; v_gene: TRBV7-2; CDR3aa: CASSSTGGVSGYTF; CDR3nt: TGTGCCAGCAGCTCAACAGGGGGCGTTTCCGGCTACACCTTC
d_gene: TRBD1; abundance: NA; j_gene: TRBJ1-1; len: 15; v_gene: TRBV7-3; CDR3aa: CASSLNRGMNTEAFF; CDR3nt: TGTGCCAGCAGCTTAAACAGGGGAATGAACACTGAAGCTTTCTTT
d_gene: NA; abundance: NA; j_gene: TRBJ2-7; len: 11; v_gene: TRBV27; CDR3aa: CASSLFGEQYF; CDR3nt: TGTGCCAGCAGTCTTTTCGGGGAGCAGTACTTC
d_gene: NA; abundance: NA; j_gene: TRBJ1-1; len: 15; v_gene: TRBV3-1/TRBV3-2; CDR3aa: CASSQRAGINSGAFF; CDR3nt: TGTGCCAGCAGCCAAAGGGCCGGGATCAACTCCGGGGCTTTCTTT
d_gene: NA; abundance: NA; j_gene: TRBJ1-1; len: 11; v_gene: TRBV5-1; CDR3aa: CASSSTGLAFF; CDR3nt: TGCGCCAGCAGCTCGACAGGACTTGCTTTCTTT
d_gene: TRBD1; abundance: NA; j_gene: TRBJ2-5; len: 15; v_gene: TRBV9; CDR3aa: CASSTSQGSWETQYF; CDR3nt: TGTGCCAGCAGCACCTCACAGGGGTCGTGGGAGACCCAGTACTTC
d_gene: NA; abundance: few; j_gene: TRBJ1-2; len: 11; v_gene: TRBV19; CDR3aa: CASSITDGYTF; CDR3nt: TGTGCCAGTAGTATAACGGATGGCTACACCTTC
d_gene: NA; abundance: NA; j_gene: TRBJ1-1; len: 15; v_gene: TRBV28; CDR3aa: CASSAFRVTGTEAFF; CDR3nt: TGTGCCAGCAGTGCTTTCAGGGTGACGGGCACTGAAGCTTTCTTT
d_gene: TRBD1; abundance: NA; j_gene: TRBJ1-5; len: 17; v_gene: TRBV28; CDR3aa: CASIQAQGQGLNQPQHF; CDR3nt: TGTGCCAGCATCCAAGCACAGGGGCAGGGCCTCAATCAGCCCCAGCATTTT
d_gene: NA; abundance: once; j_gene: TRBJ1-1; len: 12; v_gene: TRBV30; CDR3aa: CAWSPSDTEAFF; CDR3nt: TGTGCCTGGAGCCCGAGCGACACTGAAGCTTTCTTT
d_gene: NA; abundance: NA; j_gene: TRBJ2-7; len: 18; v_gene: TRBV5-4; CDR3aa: CASSSPLGGSGSSYEQYF; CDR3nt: TGTGCCAGCAGCTCCCCACTCGGGGGTTCGGGGAGCTCCTACGAGCAGTACTTC
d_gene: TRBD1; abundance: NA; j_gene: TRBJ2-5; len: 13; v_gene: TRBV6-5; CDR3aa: CASDRGRGETQYF; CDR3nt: TGTGCCAGCGACAGGGGGCGAGGGGAGACCCAGTACTTC
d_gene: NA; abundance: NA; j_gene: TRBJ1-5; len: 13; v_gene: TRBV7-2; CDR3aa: CASSLQGNQPQHF; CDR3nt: TGTGCCAGCAGCCTACAGGGTAATCAGCCCCAGCATTTT
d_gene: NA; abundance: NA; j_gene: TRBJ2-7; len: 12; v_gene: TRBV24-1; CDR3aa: CATSEDSHEQYF; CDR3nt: TGTGCCACCAGTGAAGACTCCCACGAGCAGTACTTC